The 7 T cell receptor beta chains below all came from one sample that was sequenced in a study of cytomegalovirus exposure and HLA in healthy donors. The data were produced by immunoSEQ multiplex PCR, yet TCRdb's version contains in-frame clones alone and is incomplete. The repertoire holds about 150,000 clones, 85% to 90% seen once, with about 6.4% in the top ten. The sequenced sample consisted of PBMCs. The receptors here all came from a woman aged 25 to 45 in good health and CMV-seropositive.

The J gene is TRBJ1-6, the V gene TRBV18; possible D gene TRBD1, 5 bases. V lost 4 bases to trimming and J lost 10 bases, with 14 bases between them. CDR1 is KGHSH and CDR2 is LQKENI in the germline V gene. The CDR3 extends over 14 amino acids. CDR3 protein: CASSRDSTNSPLHF. DNA of the CDR3: TGTGCCAGCTCACGGGACTCAACCAACTCACCCCTCCACTTT. Together with reference TRBV18 and TRBJ1-6, the CDR3 gives the full variable domain: NAGVMQNPRHLVRRRGQEARLRCSPMKGHSHVYWYRQLPEEGLKFMVYLQKENIIDESGMPKERFSAEFPKEGPSILRIQQVVRGDSAAYFCASSRDSTNSPLHFGNGTRLTVT.

V usage is TRBV28 and J usage is TRBJ1-6; D may be TRBD1 (6 bases). Trimming cost V 6 bases and J 2 bases, with 11 bases left between them. CDR1 is MDHEN, CDR2 SYDVKM, per germline. CDR3 length: 15 residues. CDR3 coding DNA: TGTGCCAGCAGGGGAGGGGGGCCCTATAATTCACCCCTCCACTTT. Protein product: CASRGGGPYNSPLHF.

Only one count was recorded for this clone. The chain couples TRBV5-1 to TRBJ2-7; no firm D call. CDR1 SGHRS and CDR2 YFSETQ come from the germline V gene. V lost 0 bases, J lost 7 bases, and 11 bases lay in between. The CDR3 has 13 residues. CDR3 amino acids: CASSLGVDGEQYF. The CDR3 nucleotides read TGCGCCAGCAGCTTGGGGGTTGACGGGGAGCAGTACTTC. Looking up the rest from reference TRBV5-1 and TRBJ2-7 gives the full variable domain: KAGVTQTPRYLIKTRGQQVTLSCSPISGHRSVSWYQQTPGQGLQFLFEYFSETQRNKGNFPGRFSGRQFSNSRSEMNVSTLELGDSALYLCASSLGVDGEQYFGPGTRLTVT.

The chain is built from TRBV15 and TRBJ2-3, with 7 bases lining up with TRBD1. With 9 bases clipped from V and 3 bases from J, the junction kept 9 bases outside the gene matches. The CDR3 is 14 residues long. The germline CDR1 and CDR2 sequences are LNHNV and YYDKDF (reference sequence). The DNA for the CDR3 is TGTGCCACACGGGACAGCCATGGAACAGATACGCAGTATTTT. Translated: CATRDSHGTDTQYF.

The gene calls are TRBV6-5 and TRBJ1-1, with TRBD1 identical over 9 bases. The length of the CDR3 is 15 residues. In germline, CDR1 is MNHEY, CDR2 SVGAGI. V lost 10 bases, J lost 2 bases, and 11 bases stayed unmatched. The CDR3 loop is CATFLGQGPNTEAFF. DNA of the CDR3: TGTGCCACCTTCCTGGGACAGGGTCCCAACACTGAAGCTTTCTTT.

This chain joins TRBV5-5 and TRBJ2-1, with 10 bases fitting TRBD2. The V gene end was trimmed by 2 bases and the J gene end by 6 bases; junction bases not matched to a gene: 5. Germline-derived CDR1 and CDR2 are SGHKS and YYEKEE (reference sequence). This CDR3 has 15 residues. This CDR3 is CASSFGLAAANEQFF. CDR3 coding DNA: TGTGCCAGCAGCTTCGGACTAGCGGCCGCCAATGAGCAGTTCTTC.

V is TRBV2 and J is TRBJ2-7, with TRBD2 matching 9 bases. Per the germline V gene, CDR1 is SNHLY and CDR2 is FYNNEI. With V trimmed by 8 bases and J by 3 bases, 11 bases remained unmatched. The CDR3 is made up of 15 amino acids. CDR3: CASGGGLAGRYEQYF. CDR3 DNA: TGTGCCAGCGGCGGGGGGCTAGCGGGACGCTACGAGCAGTACTTC.